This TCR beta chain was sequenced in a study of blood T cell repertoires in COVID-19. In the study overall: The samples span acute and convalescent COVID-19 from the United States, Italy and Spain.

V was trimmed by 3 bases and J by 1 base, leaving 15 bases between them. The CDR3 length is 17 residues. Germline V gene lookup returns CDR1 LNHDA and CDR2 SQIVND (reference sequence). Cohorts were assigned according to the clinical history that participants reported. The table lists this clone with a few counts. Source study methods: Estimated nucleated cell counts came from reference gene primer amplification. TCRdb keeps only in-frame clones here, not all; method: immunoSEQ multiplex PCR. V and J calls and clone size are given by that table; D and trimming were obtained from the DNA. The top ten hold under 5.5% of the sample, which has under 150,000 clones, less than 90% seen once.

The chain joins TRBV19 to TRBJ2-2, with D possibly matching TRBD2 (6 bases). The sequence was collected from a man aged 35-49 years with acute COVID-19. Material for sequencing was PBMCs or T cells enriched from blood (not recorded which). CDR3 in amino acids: CASSMQGRGLNTGELFF. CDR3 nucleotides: TGTGCCAGTAGTATGCAGGGTCGGGGGTTGAACACCGGGGAGCTGTTTTTT. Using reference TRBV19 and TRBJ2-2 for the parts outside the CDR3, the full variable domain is DGGITQSPKYLFRKEGQNVTLSCEQNLNHDAMYWYRQDPGQGLRLIYYSQIVNDFQKGDIAEGYSVSREKKESFPLTVTSAQKNPTAFYLCASSMQGRGLNTGELFFGEGSRLTVL.